The rows below give T cell receptor beta chains drawn from one sample of a study of cytomegalovirus exposure and HLA in healthy donors. TCRdb's copy holds only in-frame clones and misses some; the assay was immunoSEQ multiplex PCR. The sample carries tens of thousands of clones, approximately 81% recorded once. Sequenced: PBMCs. These TCRs come from a woman younger than 35 in good health and CMV-seropositive. Both conserved end residues are part of each CDR3.

cdr3_length: 17; v_call: TRBV10-1; cdr3_aa: CASSHDRRGIGDTEAFF
cdr3_length: 11; v_call: TRBV11-2; cdr3_aa: CASSLRGDQYF
cdr3_length: 18; v_call: TRBV19; cdr3_aa: CAIEGGQGRWGSGNTIYF
cdr3_length: 16; v_call: TRBV7-9; cdr3_aa: CASSLQGGDSGNTIYF
cdr3_length: 15; v_call: TRBV4-1; cdr3_aa: CASSQWEGIGQPQHF
cdr3_length: 13; v_call: TRBV4-1; cdr3_aa: CASKREGGETQYF
cdr3_length: 14; v_call: TRBV30; cdr3_aa: CAWSRLAGSYEQYF
cdr3_length: 16; v_call: TRBV6-4; cdr3_aa: CASSDSAGESTDTQYF
cdr3_length: 15; v_call: TRBV9; cdr3_aa: CASSRGTPSGTEAFF
cdr3_length: 12; v_call: TRBV5-4; cdr3_aa: CASSVDTYEQYF
cdr3_length: 15; v_call: TRBV11-3; cdr3_aa: CASSRQGLDADTQYF
cdr3_length: 14; v_call: TRBV5-1; cdr3_aa: CASHNRGGSYGYTF
cdr3_length: 16; v_call: TRBV27; cdr3_aa: CASSLPWDRGKNEQFF
cdr3_length: 16; v_call: TRBV27; cdr3_aa: CASSSRDRALQETQYF
cdr3_length: 13; v_call: TRBV6-1; cdr3_aa: CASRDRLNTEAFF
cdr3_length: 13; v_call: TRBV5-4; cdr3_aa: CASSLEPDQPQHF
cdr3_length: 16; v_call: TRBV27; cdr3_aa: CASSFVQGGGNTEAFF
cdr3_length: 13; v_call: TRBV9; cdr3_aa: CASSVGQMGGYTF
cdr3_length: 15; v_call: TRBV7-7; cdr3_aa: CASSSTGSSYNEQFF
cdr3_length: 16; v_call: TRBV7-9; cdr3_aa: CASSLGGSSYNSPLHF
cdr3_length: 16; v_call: TRBV6-5; cdr3_aa: CASSYLSGRGTYDYTF
cdr3_length: 15; v_call: TRBV7-9; cdr3_aa: CASSLSTSGGYEQYF
cdr3_length: 17; v_call: TRBV7-9; cdr3_aa: CASSESYTGASYNEQFF
cdr3_length: 14; v_call: TRBV7-2; cdr3_aa: CASSLGGAGGELFF
cdr3_length: 14; v_call: TRBV6-6; cdr3_aa: CASSRTSGANVLTF
cdr3_length: 14; v_call: TRBV7-8; cdr3_aa: CASSVARTEYGYTF
cdr3_length: 12; v_call: TRBV27; cdr3_aa: CASSPGGIEAFF
cdr3_length: 16; v_call: TRBV11-1; cdr3_aa: CASSLQGGRSGTEAFF
cdr3_length: 14; v_call: TRBV19; cdr3_aa: CASSTGVLQETQYF
cdr3_length: 15; v_call: TRBV18; cdr3_aa: CASSPGTGGSYEQYF
cdr3_length: 14; v_call: TRBV28; cdr3_aa: CASSSVGGSYEQYF
cdr3_length: 16; v_call: TRBV7-9; cdr3_aa: CASSPRQGLKKDEQFF